This T cell receptor (beta chain) was sequenced during a study of blood T cell repertoires in COVID-19. Study at large: The United States, Italy and Spain provided the acute and convalescent COVID-19 samples. From T cells, B-cell-depleted T cells, or PBMCs came the material, which was cDNA or gDNA.

About this clone: This sample also contains other DNA sequences that code for the same CDR3.

This CDR3 contains 14 residues. Trimming stripped 2 bases from V and 6 bases from J, with 11 bases between. Germline CDR1 MNHNS, CDR2 SASEGT. Study processing details: Amplification of reference gene primers was used by the study to estimate nucleated cell counts. Sequencing was performed with immunoSEQ multiplex PCR; in TCRdb, only in-frame clones are kept and a portion is missing. That table furnishes V, J and clone size, whereas the DNA furnished D and trimming. The table has 100,000 to 130,000 clones, roughly 90% seen once. The sequenced material came from peripheral blood. The chain carries TRBV6-1 and TRBJ1-5; tentatively, D is TRBD1 (6 bases). The source is a man aged 40-49 years with active or convalescent COVID-19. CDR3 protein: CASSESGRGQPQHF. For the CDR3, the DNA is TGTGCCAGCAGTGAATCGGGCAGGGGTCAGCCCCAGCATTTT.